Below are 8 T cell receptor beta chains sequenced from a single sample in a study of blood T cell repertoires in COVID-19. Repertoires were generated with immunoSEQ multiplex PCR, while TCRdb's copy carries only in-frame clones and drops some. Of approximately 130,000 clones listed, approximately 86% were seen once; the top ten hold roughly 2.2%. Sequencing was carried out using PBMCs or T cells enriched from blood (not recorded which). The source of these receptors is a woman between 45 and 65 years old who had recovered from COVID-19.

Here the CDR3 reads CATSTGGQGSYEQYF. In DNA, the CDR3 is TGTGCCACCAGCACCGGGGGACAGGGTAGCTACGAGCAGTACTTC. This chain connects TRBV15 to TRBJ2-7; TRBD1 aligns across 9 bases. The V gene's germline CDR1 is LNHNV and CDR2 YYDKDF (reference sequence). V was clipped by 4 bases and J by 3 bases; unmatched bases: 7. The CDR3 loop spans 15 amino acids.

The chain employs TRBV9 and TRBJ1-6; 9 positions match TRBD1. Per germline, CDR1 SGDLS and CDR2 YYNGEE. CDR3 length equals 15 residues. Trimming at V came to 1 base and at J to 7 bases, leaving 3 bases not matched to a gene. As DNA, the CDR3 is TGTGCCAGCAGCGTACGGACAGGGGCGAATTCACCCCTCCACTTT. Amino acid sequence: CASSVRTGANSPLHF.

The CDR3 reads CASSVSGTSTDTQYF. CDR3 sequence (DNA): TGTGCCAGCAGCGTTTCTGGGACTTCCACAGATACGCAGTATTTT. This chain links TRBV9 with TRBJ2-3; tentatively, D is TRBD2 (6 bases). Deletions cut 2 bases from V and 2 bases from J, with 12 bases between. This CDR3 region has 15 residues. Germline assignment: CDR1 SGDLS and CDR2 YYNGEE.

V usage is TRBV5-1 and J usage is TRBJ2-3, with 13 bases identical to TRBD2. After removal of 0 bases from V and 7 bases from J, the junction contained 8 bases not matched to a gene. Per germline, CDR1 SGHRS and CDR2 YFSETQ. The CDR3 loop spans 17 amino acids. This CDR3 is CASSLGLAGGNVNTQYF. The DNA of the CDR3 is TGCGCCAGCAGCTTGGGACTAGCGGGGGGCAACGTGAATACGCAGTATTTT.

The V and J genes are TRBV6-1 and TRBJ1-3; TRBD1 matches at 7 bases. Germline lookup yields CDR1 MNHNS and CDR2 SASEGT. The J segment lost 4 bases and the V segment lost 3 bases, leaving 9 bases of the junction unmatched. The CDR3 totals 16 residues. The CDR3 nucleotides read TGTGCCAGCAGTGACCCCGAGACAGGGTGGGGAAACACCATATATTTT. The encoded protein is CASSDPETGWGNTIYF.

This clone was counted between two and nine times. The genes are TRBV6-1 and TRBJ1-2, with 7 nucleotides matching TRBD1. V trimming: 3 bases; J trimming: 2 bases; junction bases outside the gene matches: 6. The germline V gene encodes CDR1 MNHNS and CDR2 SASEGT. The CDR3 extends over 15 amino acids. The CDR3 bases are TGTGCCAGCAGTGACCCGGGACAGAAGAACTATGGCTACACCTTC. Translated, it gives CASSDPGQKNYGYTF.

This chain connects TRBV2 to TRBJ1-1; no firm D call. Looked up from germline, CDR1 is SNHLY and CDR2 is FYNNEI. Trimming stripped 4 bases from V and 0 bases from J, with 15 bases between. This CDR3 is built from 16 residues. The CDR3 DNA reads TGTGCCAGCAGTGCCGGACTGCCGCCTATGAACACTGAAGCTTTCTTT. Translated: CASSAGLPPMNTEAFF.

This chain connects TRBV30 to TRBJ2-1, with D possibly being TRBD2 (6 bases). V gave up 0 bases and J gave up 12 bases, with 9 bases separating them. The germline CDR1 and CDR2 sequences are GTSNPN and SVGIG (reference sequence). This CDR3 contains 11 residues. The CDR3 is CAWSVRGWQFF. CDR3 DNA: TGTGCCTGGAGTGTCCGGGGGTGGCAGTTCTTC.